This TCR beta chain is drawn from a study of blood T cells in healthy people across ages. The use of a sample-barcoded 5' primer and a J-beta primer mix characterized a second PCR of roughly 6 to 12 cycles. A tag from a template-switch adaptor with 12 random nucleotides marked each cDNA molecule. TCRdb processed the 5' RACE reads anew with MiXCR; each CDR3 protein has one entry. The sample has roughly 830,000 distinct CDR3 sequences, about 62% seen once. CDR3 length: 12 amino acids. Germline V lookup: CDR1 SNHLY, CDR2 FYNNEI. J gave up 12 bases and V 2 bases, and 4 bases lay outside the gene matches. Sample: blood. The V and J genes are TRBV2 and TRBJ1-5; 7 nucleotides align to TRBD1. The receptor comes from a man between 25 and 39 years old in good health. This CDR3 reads CASSELTGRQHF. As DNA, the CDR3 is TGTGCCAGCAGTGAACTGACAGGGCGCCAGCATTTT.